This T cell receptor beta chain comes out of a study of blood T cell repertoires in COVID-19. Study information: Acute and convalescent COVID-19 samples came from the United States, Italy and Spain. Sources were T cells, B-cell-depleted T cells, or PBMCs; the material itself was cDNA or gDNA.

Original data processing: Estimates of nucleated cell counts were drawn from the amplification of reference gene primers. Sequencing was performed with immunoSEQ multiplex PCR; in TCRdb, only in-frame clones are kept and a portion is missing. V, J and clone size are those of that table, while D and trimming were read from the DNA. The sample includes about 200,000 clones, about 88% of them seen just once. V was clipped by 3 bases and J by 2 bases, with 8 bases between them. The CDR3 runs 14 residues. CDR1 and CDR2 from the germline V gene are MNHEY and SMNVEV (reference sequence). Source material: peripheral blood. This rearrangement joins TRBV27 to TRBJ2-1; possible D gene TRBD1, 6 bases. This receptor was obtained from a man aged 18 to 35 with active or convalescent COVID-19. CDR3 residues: CASSLAGAYNEQFF. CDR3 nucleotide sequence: TGTGCCAGCAGTTTGGCAGGGGCCTACAATGAGCAGTTCTTC.